One and the same sample provided the 30 T cell receptor beta chains below, sequenced in a study of neurological immune-mediated disorders. Via MiXCR, TCRdb re-called the 5' RACE reads, giving one row per CDR3 protein. The data show tens of thousands of distinct CDR3 sequences, with under 13% seen just once and 21% held by the top ten. The sample taken for sequencing was PBMCs. Receptors were obtained from a woman between 40 and 50 years old with HTLV-1-associated myelopathy (HAM/TSP).

This clonotype has a count of ten or more. The chain has TRBV7-2 and TRBJ1-4, with D possibly matching TRBD1 (6 bases). The V gene lost 1 base and the J gene lost 11 bases, with 11 bases spanning the gap. The V gene's germline CDR1 is SGHTA and CDR2 FQGNSA. CDR3 size: 13 residues. The CDR3 DNA sequence: TGTGCCAGCAGCTTAGGACGAGGGGGGAAACTGTTTTTT. It specifies CASSLGRGGKLFF. Based on the CDR3 plus reference TRBV7-2 and TRBJ1-4, the full variable domain is GAGVSQSPSNKVTEKGKDVELRCDPISGHTALYWYRQSLGQGLEFLIYFQGNSAPDKSGLPSDRFSAERTGGSVSTLTIQRTQQEDSAVYLCASSLGRGGKLFFGSGTQLSVL.

This clonotype was detected many times. V usage is TRBV5-1 and J usage is TRBJ2-5, with TRBD1 as a possible D gene (6 bases). This CDR3 is built from 17 residues. Per germline, CDR1 SGHRS and CDR2 YFSETQ. The V end was cut by 0 bases, the J end by 5 bases, with 20 bases between. The CDR3 nucleotides read TGCGCCAGCAGCTTGGAATTTCAGACAGGAAGGACGGAGACCCAGTACTTC. This translates into CASSLEFQTGRTETQYF.

This clonotype was seen only a few times. The J gene is TRBJ1-1, the V gene TRBV4-3; 7 bases are a match to TRBD1. Germline V gives CDR1 LGHNA, CDR2 YSLEER. The V segment lost 0 bases and the J segment 3 bases; nucleotides outside the gene matches: 4. The CDR3 spans 15 residues. The CDR3 bases are TGCGCCAGCAGCCAAGAATTGACAGGGCACACTGAAGCTTTCTTT. It is translated as CASSQELTGHTEAFF.

This clonotype showed up many times. The chain joins TRBV6-2 or TRBV6-3 to TRBJ2-1; 9 nucleotides agree with TRBD1. Germline V CDR1 and CDR2: MNHEY, SVGEGT. Trimming at V came to 6 bases and at J to 0 bases, leaving 6 bases not matched to a gene. The CDR3 is 16 residues long. Here the CDR3 reads CASSPQGASSYNEQFF. The CDR3 DNA follows: TGTGCCAGCAGCCCACAGGGGGCCAGCTCCTACAATGAGCAGTTCTTC.

This clonotype was seen ten or more times. The chain combines TRBV5-1 with TRBJ2-1; 10 bases match TRBD1. In germline, CDR1 is SGHRS, CDR2 YFSETQ. This CDR3 contains 15 residues. Germline trimming cut 4 bases from V and 5 bases from J; bases unmatched to any gene: 6. CDR3 sequence reads: CASSGGQGHHNEQFF. The CDR3 nucleotides are TGCGCCAGCAGCGGGGGACAGGGGCATCACAATGAGCAGTTCTTC.

There are many counts of this clonotype. The rearrangement uses TRBV7-2 and TRBJ2-3; 12 nucleotides agree with TRBD2. V dropped 1 base and J dropped 3; count of bases not matched to a gene: 8. CDR3 length equals 18 residues. Germline V lookup: CDR1 SGHTA, CDR2 FQGNSA. The CDR3 nucleotides read TGTGCCAGCAGCTTAGAGTTACTAGCGGGGGGTGGGACAGATACGCAGTATTTT. The encoded protein is CASSLELLAGGGTDTQYF.

This clonotype was seen many times. The chain employs TRBV4-1 and TRBJ1-1; D is undetermined. V shed 3 bases and J shed 1 base, with 9 bases lying between them. The CDR3 is 14 residues long. Germline CDR1 is MGHRA and CDR2 is YSYEKL. The DNA of the CDR3 is TGCGCCAGCAGCCACCAGTCACGGAACACTGAAGCTTTCTTT. Translating gives CASSHQSRNTEAFF.

This clonotype was seen ten or more times. The chain combines TRBV11-2 with TRBJ2-7; a possible D gene is TRBD2 (5 bases). CDR1 is SGHAT, CDR2 FQNNGV, per germline. The CDR3 has 15 residues. The V end lost 5 bases, the J end lost 3 bases, and 17 bases lay between the germline ends. The CDR3 sequence is CASSRSRERDYEQYF. The CDR3 nucleotides read TGTGCCAGCAGCCGCAGTCGGGAAAGAGACTACGAGCAGTACTTC. Variable domain in full (rest from reference TRBV11-2 and TRBJ2-7): EAGVAQSPRYKIIEKRQSVAFWCNPISGHATLYWYQQILGQGPKLLIQFQNNGVVDDSQLPKDRFSAERLKGVDSTLKIQPAKLEDSAVYLCASSRSRERDYEQYFGPGTRLTVT.

This clonotype was detected many times. V usage is TRBV9 and J usage is TRBJ2-6; possible D gene TRBD1, 6 bases. The CDR3 is made up of 19 amino acids. Germline V CDR1 and CDR2: SGDLS, YYNGEE. V lost 4 bases and J lost 0, with 20 bases in between. CDR3: CASSSDRTAPNSGANVLTF. CDR3 in DNA: TGTGCCAGCAGCTCGGATCGGACAGCCCCCAACTCTGGGGCCAACGTCCTGACTTTC. Full variable domain (rest looked up from reference TRBV9 and TRBJ2-6): DSGVTQTPKHLITATGQRVTLRCSPRSGDLSVYWYQQSLDQGLQFLIQYYNGEERAKGNILERFSAQQFPDLHSELNLSSLELGDSALYFCASSSDRTAPNSGANVLTFGAGSRLTVL.

The chain joins TRBV6-6 to TRBJ1-5, with D unclear. Trimming cost V 3 bases and J 1 base, with 10 bases left between them. CDR1 is MNHNY and CDR2 is SVGAGI in the germline V gene (reference sequence). The CDR3 sequence is 15 residues long. The CDR3 here is CASSYLERSNQPQHF. The CDR3 nucleotides are TGTGCCAGCAGTTATTTGGAACGGAGCAATCAGCCCCAGCATTTT.

This clonotype occurred once. One base away lies a much larger clone, so this may be a sequencing read error. The chain employs TRBV6-6 and TRBJ1-1; the D gene is possibly TRBD1 (6 bases). The length of the CDR3 is 14 residues. The germline V gene encodes CDR1 MNHNY and CDR2 SVGAGI (reference sequence). Here the CDR3 reads CASSKQGWDTEDFF. The CDR3 DNA is TGTGCCAGCAGTAAGCAGGGGTGGGACACTGAAGATTTCTTT.

This clonotype was recorded many times. The chain links TRBV12-3 or TRBV12-4 to TRBJ1-2, with D tentatively TRBD1 (5 bases). Deletions cut 5 bases from V and 8 bases from J, with 18 bases between. The CDR3 is 14 residues long. The CDR3 loop is CASSPVVAAGGYTF. The CDR3, as DNA: TGTGCCAGCAGTCCGGTGGTTGCGGCAGGGGGCTACACCTTC.

This clonotype has a count of ten or more. The chain joins TRBV5-1 to TRBJ1-6, with TRBD1 matching over 7 bases. The CDR3 has 15 amino acids. Trimming removed 8 bases from V and 3 bases from J; junction bases left unmatched: 8. Germline V gene lookup returns CDR1 SGHRS and CDR2 YFSETQ. The CDR3 DNA is TGCGCCAGTGCCCAGGGGGGGATCTATAATTCACCCCTCCACTTT. Translated: CASAQGGIYNSPLHF.

There are many counts of this clonotype. J is TRBJ2-7 and V is TRBV5-1; D remains unclear. Germline values: CDR1 SGHRS, CDR2 YFSETQ. The CDR3 has 14 amino acids. Deletions cut 3 bases from V and 3 bases from J, with 13 bases between. The CDR3 bases are TGCGCCAGCAGCTCTCCGGGCCAAGGCTACGAGCAGTACTTC. Translated, it gives CASSSPGQGYEQYF.

The genes are TRBV5-6 and TRBJ2-1, with D tentatively TRBD1 (6 bases). This CDR3 has 17 amino acids. The V gene lost 0 bases and the J gene lost 8 bases, with 21 bases spanning the gap. Looked up from germline, CDR1 is SGHDT and CDR2 is YYEEEE. The CDR3 DNA sequence: TGTGCCAGCAGCTTGGTCGTTAGTGGGGGCCCTGGGGATGAGCAGTTCTTC. Protein: CASSLVVSGGPGDEQFF.

This clonotype was seen at least ten times. The chain employs TRBV4-1 and TRBJ1-6, with no clear D. Deletions cut 0 bases from V and 7 bases from J, with 16 bases between. This CDR3 has 17 amino acids. Germline CDR1 and CDR2: MGHRA and YSYEKL. CDR3 nucleotides: TGCGCCAGCAGCCAAGATATGGGGAAGTATGGCAATTCACCCCTCCACTTT. Its translation: CASSQDMGKYGNSPLHF.

This clonotype was detected many times. This chain links TRBV5-1 with TRBJ1-5; TRBD1 aligns across 9 bases. Unmatched junction bases numbered 2, after V lost 0 bases and J lost 4 bases. Germline loops: CDR1 SGHRS, CDR2 YFSETQ. The CDR3 totals 15 residues. For the CDR3, the DNA is TGCGCCAGCAGCTTGGCCGGGACAGGGAATCAGCCCCAGCATTTT. Its translation is CASSLAGTGNQPQHF.

This clonotype occurred many times. V is TRBV9 and J is TRBJ2-2; D call uncertain. In germline, CDR1 is SGDLS, CDR2 YYNGEE. Trimming shortened V by 0 bases and J by 6 bases, and 12 bases separated the two germline ends. This CDR3 has 15 amino acids. This CDR3 reads CASSVASAPSGELFF. The CDR3 DNA is TGTGCCAGCAGCGTAGCTAGTGCCCCCTCCGGGGAGCTGTTTTTT.

This clonotype was seen repeatedly, ten times or more. V and J are TRBV4-3 and TRBJ1-1, with D perhaps TRBD1 (5 bases). The ends were cut back, 4 bases at V and 4 bases at J, with 13 bases in the middle. CDR3 length: 14 residues. Germline V gives CDR1 LGHNA, CDR2 YSLEER. This chain's CDR3 is CASSPTARGTEAFF. The CDR3 DNA reads TGCGCCAGCAGCCCGACAGCGAGAGGCACTGAAGCTTTCTTT.

The sample holds many counts of this clonotype. The rearrangement uses TRBV28 and TRBJ2-7; D is ambiguous. The germline V gene encodes CDR1 MDHEN and CDR2 SYDVKM. This CDR3 region has 12 residues. Trimming removed 2 bases from V and 3 bases from J, with 5 bases in between. The CDR3 reads CASSLGFYEQYF. CDR3 sequence (DNA): TGTGCCAGCAGTTTAGGGTTCTACGAGCAGTACTTC.

This clonotype was counted ten times or more. The rearrangement joins TRBV6-2 or TRBV6-3 to TRBJ2-7; D possibly corresponds to TRBD1 (6 bases). This CDR3 contains 13 residues. V was pared by 6 bases and J by 2 bases, with 11 bases between. Per the germline V gene, CDR1 is MNHEY and CDR2 is SVGEGT. The CDR3 reads CASRQWTAYEQYF. Written as DNA, the CDR3 is TGTGCCAGCAGGCAATGGACAGCCTACGAGCAGTACTTC.

This clonotype has ten or more counts. CDR3 in DNA: TGTGCCAGCAGTTTGGACAGGGGAGGGTATGGCTACACCTTC. Translated: CASSLDRGGYGYTF. The J gene is TRBJ1-2, the V gene TRBV6-5; 9 nucleotides match TRBD1. Unmatched junction bases numbered 5, after V lost 4 bases and J lost 5 bases. The CDR3 has 14 amino acids. Germline CDR1 reads MNHEY; CDR2 reads SVGAGI.

This clonotype occurred many times. The rearrangement links TRBV7-6 to TRBJ2-1; 9 bases match TRBD1. This CDR3 has 15 amino acids. Germline assignment: CDR1 SGHVS and CDR2 FNYEAQ. J lost 5 bases, V lost 5 bases, and 7 bases had no gene match. CDR3 residues: CASSRARDRDNEQFF. The CDR3 nucleotides are TGTGCCAGCAGCCGGGCACGGGACAGGGACAATGAGCAGTTCTTC. The full variable domain, in which reference TRBV7-6 and TRBJ2-1 provide the parts outside the CDR3, is GAGVSQSPRYKVTKRGQDVALRCDPISGHVSLYWYRQALGQGPEFLTYFNYEAQQDKSGLPNDRFSAERPEGSISTLTIQRTEQRDSAMYRCASSRARDRDNEQFFGPGTRLTVL.

A note on this clonotype: The junction differs from germline at one of its ends, possibly a read error. The chain joins TRBV4-2 to TRBJ1-6; D not resolved. CDR1 LGHNA and CDR2 YNFKEQ come from the germline V gene. The CDR3 has 14 amino acids. This CDR3 reads CASSQGSERRPLHF. CDR3 DNA: TGTGCTAGCAGCCAAGGGTCCGAGCGCAGGCCCCTCCACTTT.

This clonotype was picked up many times. The chain couples TRBV4-1 to TRBJ1-6, with TRBD1 matching over 7 bases. J gave up 6 bases and V 3 bases, and 8 bases lay outside the gene matches. This CDR3 has 16 amino acids. CDR1 and CDR2 (germline): MGHRA, YSYEKL. The CDR3 loop is CASSQRQGTGNSPLHF. As DNA, the CDR3 is TGCGCCAGCAGCCAGCGACAGGGAACTGGTAATTCACCCCTCCACTTT.

This clonotype occurred many times. This chain connects TRBV7-2 to TRBJ2-7; 8 positions match TRBD2. The CDR3 has 14 amino acids. Germline V gene data show CDR1 as SGHTA and CDR2 as FQGNSA. Trimming removed 3 bases from V and 2 bases from J; junction bases left unmatched: 3. The CDR3 loop reads CASSFSGGAYEQYF. CDR3 nucleotides: TGTGCCAGCAGCTTTTCGGGGGGGGCCTACGAGCAGTACTTC.

This clonotype was counted ten times or more. The chain uses TRBV7-6 and TRBJ2-5, with a tentative D call TRBD1 (5 bases). This CDR3 has 15 residues. Germline V gene sequence: CDR1 SGHVS, CDR2 FNYEAQ. The ends were cut back, 3 bases at V and 4 bases at J, with 15 bases in the middle. This CDR3 is CASSFVPQRGETQYF. The CDR3 DNA reads TGTGCCAGCAGCTTTGTTCCCCAAAGGGGAGAGACCCAGTACTTC. Drawing the rest from reference TRBV7-6 and TRBJ2-5, the complete variable domain is GAGVSQSPRYKVTKRGQDVALRCDPISGHVSLYWYRQALGQGPEFLTYFNYEAQQDKSGLPNDRFSAERPEGSISTLTIQRTEQRDSAMYRCASSFVPQRGETQYFGPGTRLLVL.

In this sample, this clonotype turned up many times. Compared with germline, one end of the junction differs, possibly owing to a read error. J is TRBJ2-3 and V is TRBV6-5; 12 nucleotides align to TRBD2. This CDR3 spans 15 amino acids. Germline V gene data show CDR1 as MNHEY and CDR2 as SVGAGI. The CDR3 bases are TGCGCCAGCAGTCTAGCGGGGGGGCGGACAGATACGCAGTATTTT. It translates to CASSLAGGRTDTQYF.

This clonotype was counted at least ten times. The chain employs TRBV12-3 or TRBV12-4 and TRBJ2-3; 15 nucleotides agree with TRBD2. After removal of 4 bases from V and 0 bases from J, the junction contained 17 bases not matched to a gene. The CDR3 has 22 amino acids. CDR3 protein: CASSSAAGTSGGLVSSTDTQYF. The CDR3 DNA follows: TGTGCCAGCAGTTCAGCCGCCGGGACTAGCGGGGGGCTAGTCTCTAGCACAGATACGCAGTATTTT.

This clonotype was seen many times. The gene calls are TRBV10-3 and TRBJ2-2; 9 bases fit TRBD1. The CDR3 is made up of 13 amino acids. Germline CDR1 is ENHRY and CDR2 is SYGVKD. The junction had 7 bases not matched to a gene; V was cut back by 10 bases and J by 7 bases. The CDR3 bases are TGTGCCACCCGGGACAGGGCAAGCGGGGAGCTGTTTTTT. This translates into CATRDRASGELFF.